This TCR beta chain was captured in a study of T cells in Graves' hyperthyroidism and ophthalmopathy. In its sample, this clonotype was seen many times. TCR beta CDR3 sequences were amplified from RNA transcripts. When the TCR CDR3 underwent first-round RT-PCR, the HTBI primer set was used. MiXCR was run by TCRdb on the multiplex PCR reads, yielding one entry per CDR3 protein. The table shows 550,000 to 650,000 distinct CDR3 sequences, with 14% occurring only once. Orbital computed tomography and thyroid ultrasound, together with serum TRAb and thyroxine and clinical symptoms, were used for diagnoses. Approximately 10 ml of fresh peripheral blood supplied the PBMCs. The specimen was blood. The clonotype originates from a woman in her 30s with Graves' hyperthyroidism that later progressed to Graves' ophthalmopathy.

In DNA form, the CDR3 reads TGCAGCGGGCAGGGGGCCGGCGAAGCTTTCTTT. Translating gives CSGQGAGEAFF. The V gene is TRBV29-1, the J gene TRBJ1-1, with TRBD1 matching 8 bases. The length of the CDR3 is 11 residues. The germline gives CDR1 SQVTM, CDR2 ANQGSEA. V lost 7 bases and J lost 8; bases outside the gene matches: 6.